This TCR beta chain came from a study of CDR3 diversity in severe acne. In TCRdb, the PCR reads were re-called with MiXCR into one record per CDR3 protein. Altogether more than 85,000 distinct CDR3 sequences are present, about 49% being singletons, with the ten largest covering approximately 10%. The CDR3 is 13 residues long. The germline CDR1 and CDR2 sequences are SGHVS and FQNEAQ. Losses at the gene ends were 3 bases for V and 7 bases for J; bases not matched to a gene: 3. This clonotype was seen a handful of times. This chain joins TRBV7-8 and TRBJ1-2; 9 bases align to TRBD1. This clonotype was obtained from a male donor with severe acne vulgaris. Sequenced input: blood. CDR3 nucleotides: TGTGCCAGCAGCTTTACAGGGGGCGGTGGCTACACCTTC. The encoded protein is CASSFTGGGGYTF.